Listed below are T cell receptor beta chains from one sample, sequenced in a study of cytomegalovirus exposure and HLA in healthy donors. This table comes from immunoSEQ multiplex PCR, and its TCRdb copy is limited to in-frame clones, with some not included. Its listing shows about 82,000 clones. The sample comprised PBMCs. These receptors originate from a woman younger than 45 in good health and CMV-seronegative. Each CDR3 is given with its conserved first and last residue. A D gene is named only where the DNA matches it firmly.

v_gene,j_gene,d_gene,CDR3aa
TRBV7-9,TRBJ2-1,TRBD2,CASSFSGGSDNEQFF
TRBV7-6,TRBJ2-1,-,CASSSFGINNEQFF
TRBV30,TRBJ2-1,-,CAWSVGSGFEQFF
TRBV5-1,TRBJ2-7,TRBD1,CASSSTGAQSDEQYF
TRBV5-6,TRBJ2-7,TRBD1,CASSLAGTVYEQYF
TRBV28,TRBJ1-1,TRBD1,CASSSGTGDLAFF
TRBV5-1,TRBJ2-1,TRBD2,CASSSFGGRAYNEQFF
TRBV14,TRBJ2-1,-,CASSQQPGLNNEQFF
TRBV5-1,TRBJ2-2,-,CASSLVVTGPTGELFF
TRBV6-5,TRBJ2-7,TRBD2,CASSLGLAGDEQYF
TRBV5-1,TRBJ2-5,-,CASSSGTNQETQYF
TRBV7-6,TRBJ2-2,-,CASSFNYGSPGELFF
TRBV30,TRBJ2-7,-,CAFSSQSYEQYF
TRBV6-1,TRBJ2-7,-,CASSESWSGYEQYF
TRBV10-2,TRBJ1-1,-,CASSTGLTEAFF
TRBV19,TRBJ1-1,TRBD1,CASSISDRHNTEAFF
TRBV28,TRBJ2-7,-,CASSLVLSEQYF